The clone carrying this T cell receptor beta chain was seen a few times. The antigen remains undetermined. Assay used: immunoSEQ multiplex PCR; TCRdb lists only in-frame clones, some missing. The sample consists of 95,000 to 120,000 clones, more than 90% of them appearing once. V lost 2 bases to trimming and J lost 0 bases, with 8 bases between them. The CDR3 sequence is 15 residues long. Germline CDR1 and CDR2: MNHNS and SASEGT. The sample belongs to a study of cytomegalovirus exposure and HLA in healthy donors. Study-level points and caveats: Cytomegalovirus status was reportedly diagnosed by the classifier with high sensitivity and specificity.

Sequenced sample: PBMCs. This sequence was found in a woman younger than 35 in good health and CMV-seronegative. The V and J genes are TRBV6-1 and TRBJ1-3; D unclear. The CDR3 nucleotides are TGTGCCAGCAGTGAAAGCGGGAGCTCTGGAAACACCATATATTTT. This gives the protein CASSESGSSGNTIYF.